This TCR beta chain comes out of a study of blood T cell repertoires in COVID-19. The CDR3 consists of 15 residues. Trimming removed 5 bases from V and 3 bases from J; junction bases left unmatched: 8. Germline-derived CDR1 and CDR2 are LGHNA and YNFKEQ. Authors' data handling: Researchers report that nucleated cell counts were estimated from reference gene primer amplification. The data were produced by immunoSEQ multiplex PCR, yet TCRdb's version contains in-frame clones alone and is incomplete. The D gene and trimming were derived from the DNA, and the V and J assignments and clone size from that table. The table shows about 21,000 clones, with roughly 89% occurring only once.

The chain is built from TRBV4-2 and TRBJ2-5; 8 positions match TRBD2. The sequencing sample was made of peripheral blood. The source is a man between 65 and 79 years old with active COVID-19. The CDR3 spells CASSNSGDLKETQYF. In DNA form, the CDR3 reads TGTGCCAGCAGCAATAGCGGGGACCTCAAAGAGACCCAGTACTTC.